This T cell receptor beta chain stems from a study of T cell responses to AZD1222 COVID-19 vaccine (dated by TCRdb to about 2021). In terms of the full investigation: A total of approximately 240 trial participants underwent TCR sequencing, of whom roughly 210 had received two doses of AZD1222 and 26 had received two doses of the MenACWY control vaccine. Enrollment into the trials was organized by age into subgroups of 18-55, 56-69 and 70-plus years, and those subgroups contained approximately 150, 30 and 60 TCR-sequenced participants, respectively. Broad study findings and their caveats: After two AZD1222 doses, spike-specific TCR breadth and depth were significantly higher than at day 0 and than in MenACWY recipients. In the small 56-69-year group, the increase in depth fell short of significance, most likely because of low power. Reportedly, almost half of the unique spike-specific TCRs recognized epitopes lying outside the regions that are mutated in the B.1.351 and B.1.1.7 variants. Conclusions about previously exposed vaccinees are limited because only a handful of AZD1222 recipients were SARS-CoV-2 seropositive at baseline. The whole spike protein was spanned by vaccine-associated CD4 TCRs, and dominant responses were seen in regions 160-218 and 743-854. Participants were mostly white British, with more females than males. The authors suggested clonal diversity may have been underestimated. Because no samples from the day 14 peak response were available, repertoires could be characterized only after the peak T cell response.

The CDR3 regions of human TCRbeta chains were analyzed by immunosequencing. Concerning the study's data processing: Repertoire TCRs were matched against a reference library of SARS-CoV-2-specific TCRs generated with the MIRA antigen-specificity platform. Breadth was defined as the fraction of unique TCRs that were SARS-CoV-2-associated. Depth was defined as the fraction of total T cells that were SARS-CoV-2-associated. Using the MIRA data, every spike-specific TCR was mapped to the spike region that the TCR reacted to and assigned to either a CD4 or a CD8 class. Log10-transformed breadth and depth values were compared by one-way ANOVA with Sidak's multiple comparisons tests. TCRdb limited this immuneACCESS table to in-frame rearrangements with V and J called. A share of clones is missing; checked studies link under half to unresolved V genes, and the rest is unexplained. For V, J and clone size, that table is used; D and trimming come from the DNA. In this sample the table shows fewer than 120,000 clones, around 90% of which occur a single time. The top ten constitute over 12% of the sample.

The sample's time point label is to be understood as: about 28 days (+/-7) after the second vaccine dose. AZD1222 recipients given second doses at about 4 weeks or at about 12 weeks were pooled, since spike-specific TCR depth and breadth were not found to differ between the two schedules. The vaccinee samples were drawn from two UK trials, COV001 and COV002, one of which was a single-blind randomized controlled phase 2/3 trial testing AZD1222 (ChAdOx1 nCoV-19) in healthy adults. For TCRbeta chain sequencing, PBMC samples were collected from trial participants at day 0 and at day 28 after the second dose. As concerns this clone: It has no known antigen specificity. No much larger clone exists at a distance of one base, and base qualities are not known.

Spanning cysteine to phenylalanine, the CDR3 consists of 13 amino acids. Kept here is only the CDR3 DNA, which spans 39 bases and is read in frame from base 1. Trimming removed 4 bases from V and 6 bases from J, leaving 12 bases between the germline ends. Via the germline V gene, CDR1 is SGHVS and CDR2 FQNEAQ. This clonotype was sampled from an adult who received the AZD1222 COVID-19 vaccine. The rearrangement joined TRBV7-8 to TRBJ1-1, with TRBD1 tentatively as D gene (5 bases match). The material was peripheral blood, obtained 28 days after the second AZD1222 dose. The CDR3: CASSYDGGSEAFF. The bases read TGTGCCAGCAGCTACGATGGGGGTTCTGAAGCTTTCTTT.